A selection of T cell receptor beta chains follows, all from one sample in a study of cytomegalovirus exposure and HLA in healthy donors. Produced via immunoSEQ multiplex PCR; TCRdb's table is partial and in-frame only. The table records around 270,000 clones, under 90% of them present only once. Sample: PBMCs. The receptors were gathered from a girl aged 2 to 9 in good health and CMV-seronegative. Each CDR3 is given without its conserved first and last residue.

j_call v_call cdr3_aa
TRBJ1-1 TRBV27 ASSPHGRDRLNTEAF
TRBJ2-3 TRBV7-2 ASSLSPGLAGGRGTQY
TRBJ2-5 TRBV28 ASSQVETQY
TRBJ2-1 TRBV30 AWSFGAAGGYNEQF
TRBJ1-2 TRBV4-1 ASSQDRRQDT
TRBJ2-1 TRBV2 ASSRTANEQF
TRBJ1-5 TRBV28 ASRYNRGGQPQH
TRBJ1-1 TRBV28 ASSLTGLVTEAF
TRBJ2-5 TRBV7-8 ASSLASAGGTQY
TRBJ1-5 TRBV7-8 ASSLTPDRVFSSNQPQH
TRBJ2-1 TRBV14 ASSRRDRLNEQF
TRBJ2-1 TRBV6-5 ASSFLAGGYNEQF
TRBJ2-7 TRBV28 ASSNRGRVVYEQY
TRBJ2-2 TRBV18 ASQGLRNTGELF
TRBJ1-6 TRBV4-1 ASSQVPPVINSPLH
TRBJ2-3 TRBV5-1 ASSPESGLAETDTQY
TRBJ2-7 TRBV7-8 ASSPGLAGSYEQY
TRBJ1-1 TRBV19 ASSTRTGGTEAF
TRBJ1-3 TRBV9 ASSRTPGSSGNTIY
TRBJ2-5 TRBV2 ASSVFTGQETQY
TRBJ2-5 TRBV5-1 ASSLGGGRQETQY
TRBJ1-5 TRBV18 ASSVTGAGNQPQH
TRBJ2-7 TRBV7-9 ASGRGAGDHEQY
TRBJ2-7 TRBV6-6 ASSSPPRGSPDEQY
TRBJ2-5 TRBV30 AWTTGDIGQETQY
TRBJ1-5 TRBV18 ASSPRGNRDQPQH
TRBJ1-2 TRBV7-2 ASSYRTGSSYGYT
TRBJ2-6 TRBV28 ASSLAPRGANVLT
TRBJ1-4 TRBV6-5 ASSYSGGEREKLF
TRBJ2-3 TRBV5-1 ASSSPDRGTDTQY
TRBJ2-7 TRBV4-1 ASSQGGTGGGEQY
TRBJ2-3 TRBV9 ASSVDRGLPDTQY
TRBJ2-7 TRBV9 ASSVGTSGLYEQY
TRBJ2-7 TRBV27 ASSQGQAKY
TRBJ2-1 TRBV2 ASSLGLAGARGEQF
TRBJ2-7 TRBV5-6 ASSEGPPDGWTYEQY
TRBJ2-1 TRBV6-5 ASSYPGTSGVNEQF
TRBJ2-1 TRBV27 ASGGNYNEQF
TRBJ1-5 TRBV28 ASSPGQSINQPQH
TRBJ1-2 TRBV30 AWSAYRGRVDGYT
TRBJ1-5 TRBV2 ASCKEGFSNQPQH
TRBJ1-1 TRBV5-4 ASSFSDEAF